The entry below describes one T cell receptor beta chain. This entry belongs to a study of blood T cell repertoires in COVID-19. In the study overall: Samples came from the United States, Italy and Spain, spanning acute and convalescent COVID-19.

Sequencing used immunoSEQ multiplex PCR; TCRdb keeps in-frame clones, though not all of them. The table lists fewer than 300,000 clones, 75% to 90% of them singletons. V dropped 3 bases and J dropped 4 bases, with 9 bases sitting between them. This CDR3 spans 13 amino acids. V usage is TRBV12-3 or TRBV12-4 and J usage is TRBJ2-5; perhaps TRBD2 as D (6 bases). The sequence derives from a woman aged 45-59 years with COVID-19, enrolled during active disease. What was sequenced was peripheral blood. The CDR3 loop reads CASSFSGLETQYF. CDR3 DNA: TGTGCCAGCAGTTTTAGCGGATTAGAGACCCAGTACTTC.